One T cell receptor (beta chain) is described in this entry. In this sample, this clonotype turned up many times. Which antigen it targets is not known. No base qualities exist here, and no much larger clone lies one base off it. The sample was run on an Illumina Genome Analyzer IIx. The public reads were run again by TCRdb, first through fastp at Q25 and then through MiXCR, and only productive beta chains were kept. Each CDR3 protein gets just one entry, which takes the most common genes and DNA from the rows behind it. For this sample there are about 30,000 distinct CDR3 sequences; 18% appear just once. Roughly 3.6% of the sample is taken by the ten largest. The sample is drawn from a study of patients with pleural tuberculosis (TCRdb year 2014). As encoded in the germline V gene (reference sequence), CDR1 is SEHNR while CDR2 is FQNEAQ. From the cysteine up to the phenylalanine, the CDR3 has a length of 19 residues. Only CDR3 DNA remains: 57 bases, in frame from the first base. The junction shows trimming of 4 bases on V and 2 bases on J, plus 24 bases between the germline ends.

The sequence was obtained from a human donor with pleural tuberculosis. Sequenced: peripheral blood. The V gene is TRBV7-9 and the J gene is TRBJ2-1, with the D gene tentatively TRBD1 or TRBD2, based on 5 matching bases in each. The encoded CDR3 is CASSSEGARWGSPYNEQFF. The nucleotides read TGTGCCAGCAGCTCCGAAGGCGCGAGGTGGGGGAGCCCCTACAATGAGCAGTTCTTC.